This TCR beta chain is drawn from a study of T cell responses to AZD1222 COVID-19 vaccine (dated by TCRdb to the early 2020s). As for the study more broadly: AZD1222 recipients whose second dose came at about 4 weeks and those whose second dose came at about 12 weeks were combined into one group, since spike-specific TCR depth and breadth did not differ between the two schedules. A total of more than 230 trial participants underwent TCR sequencing, of whom approximately 210 received two doses of AZD1222 and around 26 received two doses of the MenACWY control vaccine. Trial participants were enrolled by age into subgroups of 18-55, 56-69 and 70-plus years, and about 150, 27 and 61 TCR-sequenced participants, respectively, were included in these subgroups. Overall study results and their limits: A significant rise in spike-specific TCR breadth and depth was observed after two AZD1222 doses relative to day 0 and relative to MenACWY recipients. In the small 56-69-year group, the increase in depth fell short of significance, most likely because of low power. Because no day 14 peak-response samples were available, the repertoires could be characterized only after the peak T cell response. Conclusions about previously exposed vaccinees are limited, since just six AZD1222 recipients were seropositive for SARS-CoV-2 at baseline. The whole spike protein was spanned by vaccine-associated CD4 TCRs, and dominant responses were seen in regions 160-218 and 743-854. Reportedly, almost half of the unique spike-specific TCRs recognized epitopes lying outside the regions that are mutated in the B.1.351 and B.1.1.7 variants. Most participants were white British and females outnumbered males, and the authors suggested that clonal diversity may have been underestimated.

The CDR3 regions of human TCRbeta chains were analyzed by immunosequencing. Per the authors' processing: Repertoire TCRs were matched against a reference library of SARS-CoV-2-specific TCRs generated with the MIRA antigen-specificity platform. Breadth meant the fraction of unique TCRs that were SARS-CoV-2-associated, whereas depth meant the fraction of total T cells that were SARS-CoV-2-associated. Using the MIRA data, each spike-specific TCR was assigned both to the spike region to which the TCR was reactive and to a CD4 or CD8 class. Log10-transformed breadth and depth values were compared by one-way ANOVA with Sidak's multiple comparisons tests. TCRdb carries this immuneACCESS record with in-frame sequences only. Its versions omit some clonotypes, under half of them owing to an unresolved V gene in the studies checked, with the rest unexplained. V and J calls plus clone size are reproduced from that table; the DNA served to infer D and trimming. The table for this sample lists tens of thousands of clones; 80% to 90% of them were counted only once. Clones ranked in the top ten supply 14% to 15% of the sample.

Sample time point, as interpreted from the label and publication: baseline before first vaccination. Vaccinee samples came from UK trials COV001 and COV002, including a single-blind randomized controlled phase 2/3 trial of AZD1222 (ChAdOx1 nCoV-19) in healthy adults. Trial participant PBMC samples were collected at day 0 and day 28 after the second dose for TCRbeta chain sequencing. Compared with germline, V lacks 4 bases and J lacks 5 bases; bases without a gene match: 11. The germline V gene sets CDR1 to SGHRS and CDR2 to YFSETQ. CDR3 length: 16 amino acids, cysteine to phenylalanine. Only the CDR3 DNA stays, 48 bases, in frame from base 1. With respect to this clone: No cognate antigen has been identified for it. No qualities accompany the bases; no much larger clone lies one base away.

This clonotype originated in an adult in good health. The rearrangement joined TRBV5-1 to TRBJ1-1; 10 bases in the junction line up with TRBD1. This sample comprised peripheral blood, obtained on day 0 of AZD1222 vaccination. The DNA is as follows: TGCGCCAGCAGCCCCCGGGACAGGGGTGTTTCAACTGAAGCTTTCTTT. This gives the protein CASSPRDRGVSTEAFF.